These 23 T cell receptor beta chains share one sample of origin, sequenced in a study of early T cells in non-severe SARS-CoV-2 infection. Each CDR3 protein is one row after TCRdb ran MiXCR on the 5' RACE reads. The repertoire holds around 86,000 distinct CDR3 sequences, with 14% to 15% as singletons. Sequenced material: whole blood. The receptor source for this set is an adult who was a healthcare worker with PCR-confirmed SARS-CoV-2 infection or an uninfected control (not recorded which).

V and J are TRBV4-2 and TRBJ2-5, with 11 bases matching TRBD2. Germline trimming cut 1 base from V and 4 bases from J; bases unmatched to any gene: 8. The germline V gene encodes CDR1 LGHNA and CDR2 YNFKEQ. This CDR3 has 17 amino acids. The CDR3 region has the DNA TGTGCCAGCAGCCAAGGTTTGGCTAGCGGGGGGCTAGAGACCCAGTACTTC. This encodes CASSQGLASGGLETQYF.

This clonotype was observed a handful of times. The rearrangement links TRBV30 to TRBJ2-2; TRBD1 aligns across 7 bases. With 2 bases clipped from V and 1 base from J, the junction kept 1 base outside the gene matches. Germline assignment: CDR1 GTSNPN and CDR2 SVGIG (reference sequence). CDR3 length equals 14 residues. The CDR3 region is CAWSRGLNTGELFF. In DNA form, the CDR3 reads TGTGCCTGGAGTAGGGGGCTGAACACCGGGGAGCTGTTTTTT.

The chain carries TRBV12-3 or TRBV12-4 and TRBJ2-1, with 7 bases that match TRBD2. V dropped 7 bases and J dropped 8; count of bases not matched to a gene: 11. The CDR3 sequence is 14 residues long. The DNA of the CDR3 is TGTGCCAGCACCTTGACTAGCCTATCTGATGAGCAGTTCTTC. This sequence encodes CASTLTSLSDEQFF.

The chain has TRBV29-1 and TRBJ2-3; unclear D gene. The CDR3 spans 10 residues. Between the trimmed V and J ends, which lost 4 bases and 7 bases, there was a span of 6 bases. Germline V gene lookup returns CDR1 SQVTM and CDR2 ANQGSEA. CDR3 sequence reads: CSVVGNTQYF. CDR3 DNA: TGCAGCGTTGTAGGGAATACGCAGTATTTT.

The genes are TRBV6-1 and TRBJ2-7; TRBD1 might be the D (6 bases). Trimming pared 5 bases from V and 2 bases from J, leaving 10 bases between. The V gene's germline CDR1 is MNHNS and CDR2 SASEGT. The CDR3 has 13 residues. This chain's CDR3 is CASSRDKAYEQYV. For the CDR3, the DNA is TGTGCCAGCAGTCGGGACAAAGCCTACGAGCAGTACGTC.

This chain connects TRBV3-1 to TRBJ1-2; D ambiguous. CDR1 and CDR2 (germline): LGHDT, YNNKEL (reference sequence). The CDR3 totals 12 residues. The V end was cut by 0 bases, the J end by 4 bases, with 3 bases between. The DNA for the CDR3 is TGTGCCAGCAGCCAAGAGGGCTATGGCTACACCTTC. Residues: CASSQEGYGYTF.

This sequence joins TRBV3-1 and TRBJ2-1, with 11 nucleotides matching TRBD2. V dropped 5 bases and J dropped 7; count of bases not matched to a gene: 4. This CDR3 is 14 amino acids long. The germline V gene has CDR1 LGHDT and CDR2 YNNKEL (reference sequence). The CDR3 DNA follows: TGTGCCAGCAGCAATAGCGGGGGGGCAAATGAGCAGTTCTTC. Protein product: CASSNSGGANEQFF.

CDR3 in amino acids: CASSRTISGAESSYNEQFF. The CDR3 DNA reads TGTGCCAGCAGCCGCACGATTAGCGGGGCCGAGAGCTCCTACAATGAGCAGTTCTTC. The rearrangement links TRBV11-2 to TRBJ2-1, with 8 positions matching TRBD2. J was trimmed by 0 bases and V by 5 bases; bases with no gene match: 15. This CDR3 comprises 19 residues. The germline V gene has CDR1 SGHAT and CDR2 FQNNGV.

This clonotype has a handful of counts. The conserved phenylalanine or tryptophan is not found at the CDR3 terminus, so this likely reflects a read error. The limits of the CDR3 on the DNA are not certain, so only TCRdb's listed CDR3 is given. CDR3: CASSYGTCD. The chain carries TRBV28 and TRBJ2-7; the table names TRBD1, a call not compared with the DNA. The CDR3 is 9 residues long, ends included. Germline CDR1 is MDHEN and CDR2 is SYDVKM.

In its sample, this clonotype was seen a few times. The V gene is TRBV20-1, the J gene TRBJ2-3, with a tentative D call TRBD1 (5 bases). From germline, CDR1 is DFQATT and CDR2 SNEGSKA (reference sequence). The germline V and J ends were trimmed by 8 bases and 5 bases, with 17 bases remaining between them. The CDR3 length is 13 residues. CDR3 sequence (DNA): TGCAGTACCGTAGCAAGGACACAAGATACGCAGTATTTT. It yields the protein CSTVARTQDTQYF.

This clonotype was detected a few times. The chain links TRBV5-5 to TRBJ1-5, with 8 bases aligning to TRBD1. This CDR3 has 14 amino acids. CDR1 is SGHKS, CDR2 YYEKEE, per germline (reference sequence). J was trimmed by 4 bases and V by 4 bases; bases with no gene match: 4. The CDR3 DNA follows: TGTGCCAGCAGCGGGGACAGGACGAATCAGCCCCAGCATTTT. Translation: CASSGDRTNQPQHF.

The chain employs TRBV10-3 and TRBJ1-2; D not certain. The V gene's germline CDR1 is ENHRY and CDR2 SYGVKD. This CDR3 is 13 amino acids long. V lost 10 bases and J 5 bases, leaving 17 bases between the germline ends. CDR3 nucleotides: TGTGCCACGACTCGAACCGCAGATTATGGCTACACCTTC. It codes for CATTRTADYGYTF.

This rearrangement joins TRBV19 to TRBJ1-2; a possible D gene is TRBD1 (5 bases). The CDR3 is made up of 14 amino acids. Germline V gene lookup returns CDR1 LNHDA and CDR2 SQIVND (reference sequence). Trimming pared 3 bases from V and 4 bases from J, leaving 12 bases between. CDR3 sequence (DNA): TGTGCCAGTAGTATCAGTCGGGGCTTCTATGGCTACACCTTC. It translates to CASSISRGFYGYTF.

This clonotype was counted at least ten times. The chain combines TRBV12-3 or TRBV12-4 with TRBJ1-2; D uncertain. The CDR3 consists of 14 residues. Trimming took off 5 bases at V and 3 bases at J, with 13 bases between the two ends. As DNA, the CDR3 is TGTGCCAGCAGTGCCGATGCAACGCACTATGGCTACACCTTC. This translates into CASSADATHYGYTF.

This clonotype was picked up one time. The CDR3 end shows no conserved phenylalanine or tryptophan, and so a read error is likely. This sequence joins TRBV20-1 and TRBJ2-5; 12 bases agree with TRBD2. Looked up from germline, CDR1 is DFQATT and CDR2 is SNEGSKA (reference sequence). This CDR3 comprises 15 residues. The V segment lost 1 base and the J segment 1 base; nucleotides outside the gene matches: 1. The CDR3 sequence: CSARGLAGVQETQYS. The CDR3 nucleotides are TGCAGTGCTAGAGGACTAGCGGGGGTCCAAGAGACCCAGTACTCC.

The chain joins TRBV27 to TRBJ2-1; D may correspond to TRBD1 or TRBD2 (5 bases each). Per germline, CDR1 MNHEY and CDR2 SMNVEV (reference sequence). The CDR3 is 16 amino acids. V was pared by 3 bases and J by 2 bases, with 14 bases between. CDR3 amino acids: CASSFGGPATYNEQFF. The CDR3 coding sequence is TGTGCCAGCAGTTTTGGGGGTCCAGCCACCTACAATGAGCAGTTCTTC.

This clonotype was recorded many times. For the CDR3, the DNA is TGCAGCGTTGCTGCCCGCGTGGACAGGGGCGGAGAGACCCAGTACTTC. Translated, it gives CSVAARVDRGGETQYF. V gene TRBV29-1 combines with J gene TRBJ2-5, with 9 positions matching TRBD1. This CDR3 has 16 residues. CDR1 SQVTM and CDR2 ANQGSEA come from the germline V gene. Trimming at V came to 4 bases and at J to 4 bases, leaving 13 bases not matched to a gene.

The rearrangement links TRBV6-5 to TRBJ1-2; 10 bases fit TRBD1. The J segment lost 4 bases and the V segment lost 3 bases, leaving 8 bases of the junction unmatched. Germline V CDR1 and CDR2: MNHEY, SVGAGI. This CDR3 contains 16 residues. CDR3 sequence reads: CASSYVRTGGGYGYTF. For the CDR3, the DNA is TGTGCCAGCAGTTATGTCCGGACAGGGGGTGGCTATGGCTACACCTTC.

This clonotype was observed a few times. This sequence joins TRBV6-1 and TRBJ1-1; D gene uncertain. Germline assignment: CDR1 MNHNS and CDR2 SASEGT. The CDR3 is 13 residues long. V gave up 1 base and J gave up 10 bases, with 13 bases separating them. The CDR3 reads CASSEGTPRRAFF. CDR3 DNA sequence: TGTGCCAGCAGTGAAGGGACGCCTAGGAGAGCTTTCTTT.

The genes are TRBV9 and TRBJ1-2, with a weak D call TRBD1 (5 bases). Trimming cost V 1 base and J 4 bases, with 8 bases left between them. Germline V gene sequence: CDR1 SGDLS, CDR2 YYNGEE. This CDR3 region has 13 residues. CDR3 sequence: CASSVQGVYGYTF. The CDR3 DNA is TGTGCCAGCAGCGTACAGGGCGTCTATGGCTACACCTTC.

This clonotype was counted many times. V and J are TRBV5-1 and TRBJ2-2, with TRBD2 identical over 7 bases. The CDR3 spans 16 residues. V shed 4 bases, J shed 0 bases, and the junction held 6 bases outside the gene matches. Germline CDR1 and CDR2: SGHRS and YFSETQ. In DNA form, the CDR3 reads TGCGCCAGCAGCCAGGGACTATCTCCGAACACCGGGGAGCTGTTTTTT. It translates to CASSQGLSPNTGELFF.

Ten or more counts support this clonotype. The V and J genes are TRBV27 and TRBJ2-2; D is possibly TRBD1 (5 bases). This CDR3 has 16 residues. Germline values: CDR1 MNHEY, CDR2 SMNVEV (reference sequence). The germline V and J ends were trimmed by 4 bases and 3 bases, with 15 bases remaining between them. CDR3 bases: TGTGCCAGCAGTTCAACAGGTTTTCGATACACCGGGGAGCTGTTTTTT. It is translated as CASSSTGFRYTGELFF.

This clonotype occurred a few times. The chain couples TRBV11-2 to TRBJ2-3, with 15 nucleotides matching TRBD2. This CDR3 is 21 amino acids long. The germline gives CDR1 SGHAT, CDR2 FQNNGV. V was pared by 5 bases and J by 4 bases, with 19 bases of the junction left unmatched. The CDR3 loop is CASSHNSKWTSGGAAADTQYF. The CDR3 DNA is TGTGCCAGCAGCCACAACTCAAAATGGACTAGCGGGGGGGCTGCCGCAGATACGCAGTATTTT.